Sequencing of this T cell receptor (beta chain) was carried out in a study of cytomegalovirus exposure and HLA in healthy donors. Trimming removed 2 bases at V and 0 bases at J, with 7 bases between. Looked up from germline, CDR1 is MNHEY and CDR2 is SVGAGI. The CDR3 runs to 14 residues. Vbeta (60) and Jbeta (13) primers were used in the PCR. Sequencing was performed with immunoSEQ multiplex PCR; in TCRdb, only in-frame clones are kept and a portion is missing. Of over 100,000 clones in the sample, around 80% were seen once. Material for sequencing was PBMCs. This clonotype was obtained from a woman aged 18 to 35 in good health and CMV-seropositive. This chain uses TRBV6-5 with TRBJ1-2; no clear D. CDR3 sequence: CASSYGSTNYGYTF. The CDR3 coding sequence is TGTGCCAGCAGTTACGGGAGTACTAACTATGGCTACACCTTC.